The entry that follows covers one TCR beta chain sequence. Within the sample, other DNA sequences also encode this same CDR3. The data are from a study of glioma-infiltrating T cells after dendritic cell vaccination. Study context: Samples are from glioblastoma patients in Phase I and II dendritic cell vaccine trials. Autologous tumor lysate-pulsed dendritic cell vaccination was given between the early 2000s and the early 2010s.

This CDR3 region has 14 residues. Germline CDR1 is LNHDA and CDR2 is SQIVND (reference sequence). V was clipped by 6 bases and J by 4 bases; unmatched bases: 4. Here immunoSEQ multiplex PCR was the method, and the copy in TCRdb shows in-frame clones only, minus some. The data contain roughly 90,000 clones, 65% to 90% of them singletons. This sequence was found in a human donor with glioblastoma. V usage is TRBV19 and J usage is TRBJ2-7; TRBD2 matches 12 bases. Sequencing was performed on blood, taken before dendritic cell vaccination. This CDR3 is CASSPGTSGYEQYF. The CDR3 DNA is TGTGCCAGTAGCCCCGGGACTAGCGGGTACGAGCAGTACTTC.